The 16 T cell receptor beta chains listed next were all sequenced from one sample in a study of technical replicates of blood from a handful of donors (dated by TCRdb to about 2017). Library prep was done by the immunoSEQ multiplex PCR assay. This immuneACCESS table, as held by TCRdb, lists in-frame sequences with V and J called but not all clones. Of the missing ones, under half trace to an unresolved V gene in checked studies; the others have no known cause. For this sample the table gives about 81,000 clones, of which approximately 94% were detected only once. The top ten hold about 0.37% of the sample. Sample: T cells isolated from PBMCs. These receptors originate from a human donor in good health.

For this clone: At one end, the junction sequence differs from germline, possibly due to a read error. The CDR3 bases are TGTGCCGCCAGAGCGGGTTCCTCCTACGAGCAGTACTTC. Translating gives CAARAGSSYEQYF. V gene TRBV15 combines with J gene TRBJ2-7, with a weak D call TRBD2 (6 bases). CDR1 is LNHNV, CDR2 YYDKDF, per germline (reference sequence). The CDR3 totals 13 residues.

V gene TRBV19 combines with J gene TRBJ1-5, with 7 bases fitting TRBD1. Unmatched junction bases numbered 2, after V lost 4 bases and J lost 5 bases. Germline V CDR1 and CDR2: LNHDA, SQIVND (reference sequence). The CDR3 contains 13 residues. CDR3 in DNA: TGTGCCAGTAGTACTGACAGGGATCAGCCCCAGCATTTT. This translates into CASSTDRDQPQHF.

The chain recombines TRBV9 with TRBJ1-2; TRBD1 agrees at 10 bases. Unmatched junction bases numbered 8, after V lost 0 bases and J lost 3 bases. The CDR3 totals 17 residues. The V gene's germline CDR1 is SGDLS and CDR2 YYNGEE. The DNA for the CDR3 is TGTGCCAGCAGCGTAGCAGTGGGACAGGGGATATACTATGGCTACACCTTC. Translation gives CASSVAVGQGIYYGYTF.

The chain carries TRBV12-5 and TRBJ1-2; 10 positions match TRBD1. Germline CDR1 reads LGHNT; CDR2 reads FRNRAP. This CDR3 comprises 15 residues. The junction had 7 bases not matched to a gene; V was cut back by 5 bases and J by 4 bases. The CDR3 bases are TGTGCTAGTGGTCCCGACAGGGGGCTAGGCTATGGCTACACCTTC. It specifies CASGPDRGLGYGYTF.

This chain connects TRBV19 to TRBJ2-1, with 8 bases aligning to TRBD1. V lost 6 bases to trimming and J lost 3 bases; unmatched junction nucleotides: 10. CDR1 is LNHDA, CDR2 SQIVND, per germline (reference sequence). The CDR3 loop spans 16 amino acids. The CDR3 region has the DNA TGTGCCAGTAGCGGACAGGGCGGGGAGCACTACAATGAGCAGTTCTTC. Its translation: CASSGQGGEHYNEQFF.

J is TRBJ1-2 and V is TRBV2; D unclear. Germline loops: CDR1 SNHLY, CDR2 FYNNEI. CDR3 length: 13 residues. Trimming took 7 bases from V and 6 from J, leaving 15 bases between them. The CDR3 protein is CASKTGGGDGYTF. The CDR3 DNA reads as TGTGCCAGCAAAACGGGAGGAGGTGATGGCTACACCTTC.

This clone has just one count. The chain uses TRBV6-5 and TRBJ1-2; D may be TRBD1 (6 bases). V gave up 5 bases and J gave up 4 bases, with 11 bases separating them. Germline V gene sequence: CDR1 MNHEY, CDR2 SVGAGI. The CDR3 is 13 amino acids. CDR3 residues: CASSRGTLYGYTF. The CDR3 coding sequence is TGTGCCAGCAGTCGAGGGACACTCTATGGCTACACCTTC.

This chain links TRBV7-6 with TRBJ2-7, with D perhaps TRBD2 (6 bases). Germline assignment: CDR1 SGHVS and CDR2 FNYEAQ. Trimming cost V 6 bases and J 5 bases, with 17 bases left between them. The CDR3 sequence is 14 residues long. The CDR3 coding sequence is TGTGCCAGCAGTCTAAACGAGGGAGGCCACGAGCAGTACTTC. Translation gives CASSLNEGGHEQYF.

In its sample, this clone was seen a few times. The rearrangement joins TRBV29-1 to TRBJ1-1, with 7 bases matching TRBD1. V lost 7 bases, J lost 5 bases, and 1 base stayed unmatched. The CDR3 runs 10 residues. Germline V lookup: CDR1 SQVTM, CDR2 ANQGSEA. CDR3 sequence reads: CSAGGTEAFF. The CDR3 nucleotides read TGCAGCGCAGGGGGGACTGAAGCTTTCTTT. Together with reference TRBV29-1 and TRBJ1-1, the CDR3 gives the full variable domain: SAVISQKPSRDICQRGTSLTIQCQVDSQVTMMFWYRQQPGQSLTLIATANQGSEATYESGFVIDKFPISRPNLTFSTLTVSNMSPEDSSIYLCSAGGTEAFFGQGTRLTVV.

The chain is built from TRBV9 and TRBJ1-1; D is possibly TRBD1 (5 bases). Between the trimmed V and J ends, which lost 4 bases and 5 bases, there was a span of 12 bases. CDR3 length: 13 residues. Per the germline V gene, CDR1 is SGDLS and CDR2 is YYNGEE. CDR3 amino acids: CASSPEGATEAFF. CDR3 DNA sequence: TGTGCCAGCAGCCCTGAAGGGGCGACTGAAGCTTTCTTT.

V is TRBV9 and J is TRBJ1-5; tentative D call: TRBD1 (5 bases). The germline gives CDR1 SGDLS, CDR2 YYNGEE. This CDR3 comprises 15 residues. V lost 2 bases and J 4 bases, leaving 13 bases between the germline ends. CDR3 nucleotide sequence: TGTGCCAGCAGCGTCCGGGGGGGGTTTAATCAGCCCCAGCATTTT. Translating gives CASSVRGGFNQPQHF.

This chain links TRBV6-1 with TRBJ1-2, with 7 bases identical to TRBD1. Trimming cost V 0 bases and J 5 bases; bases outside gene matches: 9. Germline V gives CDR1 MNHNS, CDR2 SASEGT. The CDR3 covers 16 residues. The CDR3 spells CASSEAIGGPFYGYTF. The CDR3 region has the DNA TGTGCCAGCAGTGAAGCCATAGGGGGCCCTTTTTATGGCTACACCTTC.

This rearrangement joins TRBV10-3 to TRBJ1-4, with a weak D call TRBD1 (6 bases). The CDR3 has 16 amino acids. Trimming took 0 bases from V and 5 from J, leaving 13 bases between them. Germline loops: CDR1 ENHRY, CDR2 SYGVKD. The CDR3 here is CAISESGEGTNEKLFF. Written as DNA, the CDR3 is TGTGCCATCAGTGAGTCGGGAGAGGGGACAAATGAAAAACTGTTTTTT.

This rearrangement joins TRBV7-2 to TRBJ2-1; D possibly corresponds to TRBD2 (5 bases). Trimming took off 0 bases at V and 1 base at J, with 13 bases between the two ends. CDR1 is SGHTA, CDR2 FQGNSA, per germline. The length of the CDR3 is 17 residues. Here the CDR3 DNA reads TGTGCCAGCAGCTTAGCGCCCGGTCCGGGGTCCTACAATGAGCAGTTCTTC. Amino acids: CASSLAPGPGSYNEQFF.

The CDR3 DNA follows: TGTGCCAGCAGGGTGCCACTTGCCGGAAACACCATATATTTT. Protein: CASRVPLAGNTIYF. This chain connects TRBV6-1 to TRBJ1-3; the D is unclear. CDR1 is MNHNS and CDR2 is SASEGT in the germline V gene. Trimming took off 6 bases at V and 4 bases at J, with 13 bases between the two ends. The CDR3 covers 14 residues.

The chain is built from TRBV6-1 and TRBJ2-1, with 8 nucleotides matching TRBD1. V was pared by 2 bases and J by 7 bases, with 10 bases of the junction left unmatched. This CDR3 is 16 amino acids long. The germline gives CDR1 MNHNS, CDR2 SASEGT. The CDR3 DNA sequence: TGTGCCAGCAGTGAAAAGCCCGGGGGACAGGAGAATGAGCAGTTCTTC. This encodes CASSEKPGGQENEQFF.